This T cell receptor (beta chain) was observed in a study of cytomegalovirus exposure and HLA in healthy donors. J gave up 4 bases and V 0 bases, and 3 bases lay outside the gene matches. This CDR3 has 15 amino acids. The V gene's germline CDR1 is SGHTS and CDR2 YDEGEE. 60 Vbeta and 13 Jbeta primers were used in PCR. Generated by immunoSEQ multiplex PCR, the TCRdb table keeps only in-frame clones and is missing some. This table has over 150,000 clones, 70% to 80% appearing once. V gene TRBV5-8 combines with J gene TRBJ2-3; 9 bases are shared with TRBD1. Source material: PBMCs. The receptor's source is a man aged 18 to 35 in good health and CMV-seropositive. CDR3 DNA sequence: TGTGCCAGCAGCTTGGCACAGGGGGCCTCAGATACGCAGTATTTT. Translating it yields CASSLAQGASDTQYF.